Listed below are T cell receptor beta chains from one sample, sequenced in a study of blood T cell repertoires in COVID-19. TCRdb's table, derived via immunoSEQ multiplex PCR, lists solely in-frame clones and lacks some. The top ten hold approximately 12% of the sample, which has 150,000 or so clones, under 85% seen once. Sequencing input: PBMCs or T cells enriched from blood (not recorded which). The origin of the receptors is a man aged 45-60 years who had recovered from COVID-19. Both conserved end residues are part of each CDR3. D genes are given only for firm matches. Part of the rows lack a size; the others show once, few, many or a class for expanded clones.

>TRBV2|TRBJ1-1|few|TRBD1
TGTGCCAGCAGGCCGACAGGGATAGTGGCTGAAGCTTTCTTT
CASRPTGIVAEAFF
>TRBV7-9|TRBJ1-4|-|-
TGTGCCAGCAGCCCAGGGGCAACTAATGAAAAACTGTTTTTT
CASSPGATNEKLFF
>TRBV7-9|TRBJ2-7|-|TRBD1
TGTGCCAGCAGTATGCCAGGGGGTGGGTCCGAGCAGTACTTC
CASSMPGGGSEQYF
>TRBV7-2|TRBJ1-4|-|-
TGTGCCAGCAGCTTATACCTCACGGAGGAAAAACTGTTTTTT
CASSLYLTEEKLFF
>TRBV7-9|TRBJ1-1|-|-
TGTGCCAGCAGCTTGACCCGGGAGGTGAACACTGAAGCTTTCTTT
CASSLTREVNTEAFF
>TRBV6-5|TRBJ1-4|-|-
TGTGCCAGCAGGAGAAAGTTTAATTCTTATGAAAAACTGTTTTTT
CASRRKFNSYEKLFF
>TRBV2|TRBJ2-5|-|-
TGTGCCAGCAGAGGACAGATTCCAACCCAGTACTTC
CASRGQIPTQYF
>TRBV27|TRBJ1-2|-|TRBD1
TGTGCCAGCGGGGGACAGGGTCTAGTGGAATACGGCTACACCTTC
CASGGQGLVEYGYTF
>TRBV9|TRBJ1-3|-|TRBD1
TGTGCCAGCAGCCCCCGGACAGGGTCGGGAAACACCATATATTTT
CASSPRTGSGNTIYF
>TRBV2|TRBJ2-2|-|-
TGTGCCAGCAGTGAAGCTAAGACAGACACCGGGGAGCTGTTTTTT
CASSEAKTDTGELFF
>TRBV27|TRBJ1-2|-|-
TGTGCCAGCAGTTCTCTGGGGGGGGTGGATGGCTACACCTTC
CASSSLGGVDGYTF
>TRBV11-2|TRBJ2-1|-|TRBD2
TGTGCCAGCAGCTTAGAGGGCGCCCGGGGGGATGAGCAGTTCTTC
CASSLEGARGDEQFF
>TRBV1|TRBJ1-4|-|-
TGCACCAGCAGCCAAGAAGACAGGGCGAGGACTAATGAAAAACTGTTTTTT
CTSSQEDRARTNEKLFF
>TRBV10-1|TRBJ2-1|-|TRBD2
TGCGCCAGCAACCCCGGGACTAGCGGGGGTAATGAGCAGTTCTTC
CASNPGTSGGNEQFF
>TRBV18|TRBJ2-7|few|TRBD2
TGTGCCAGCTCACCAGGACTAGCGGGGGTCGAGCAGTACTTC
CASSPGLAGVEQYF
>TRBV19|TRBJ1-1|few|-
TGTGCCAGTAGCTGGTACTCTGGCACTGAAGCTTTCTTT
CASSWYSGTEAFF
>TRBV19|TRBJ1-2|-|TRBD1
TGTGCCAGTAGTCCGAGGACAGGGTCGGACTATGGCTACACCTTC
CASSPRTGSDYGYTF
>TRBV5-4|TRBJ2-3|-|-
TGTGCCAGCAGCCGGGGGGGACAGGGAGCGTCAGATACGCAGTATTTT
CASSRGGQGASDTQYF
>TRBV5-6|TRBJ2-3|once|-
TGTGCCAGCAGCTCTCGGACACTCATCACAGATACGCAGTATTTT
CASSSRTLITDTQYF
>TRBV6-5|TRBJ1-5|-|-
TGTGCCAGCAGCGGCGAGGGAGGGAGCAATCAGCCCCAGCATTTT
CASSGEGGSNQPQHF
>TRBV7-2|TRBJ1-3|once|-
TGTGCCAGCAGCTTAGCGGCAGGGGTATACACCATATATTTT
CASSLAAGVYTIYF
>TRBV19|TRBJ2-1|-|TRBD2
TGTGCCAGTAGTATAGCTAGCGGGGGGGCGGATGAGCAGTTCTTC
CASSIASGGADEQFF
>TRBV28|TRBJ1-2|-|-
TGTGCCAGCAGTTTTCCAGGAACTAACTATGGCTACACCTTC
CASSFPGTNYGYTF
>TRBV7-2|TRBJ2-7|-|TRBD2
TGTGCCAGCAGCTTAGGGGAGGGGAGCTCCTACGAGCAGTACTTC
CASSLGEGSSYEQYF
>TRBV7-8|TRBJ2-1|-|-
TGTGCCAGCAGCACTACCCTCCTGACGGGATACAATGAGCAGTTCTTC
CASSTTLLTGYNEQFF
>TRBV10-3|TRBJ1-3|-|-
TGTGCCATCAGAGCCCCCATAGACTCTGGAAACACCATATATTTT
CAIRAPIDSGNTIYF
>TRBV7-9|TRBJ1-4|-|TRBD1
TGTGCCAGCAGCTACCGACAGGGAACTAATGAAAAACTGTTTTTT
CASSYRQGTNEKLFF
>TRBV11-1|TRBJ2-5|-|TRBD1
TGTGCCAGCAGTCCGACAGGGGGCTGGGAGACCCAGTACTTC
CASSPTGGWETQYF
>TRBV18|TRBJ2-5|-|TRBD1
TGTGCCAGCTCACCAACGGGACAGGGTCAAGAGACCCAGTACTTC
CASSPTGQGQETQYF
>TRBV6-5|TRBJ1-5|-|-
TGTGCCACGAAAGAAGGGCAGGGGAGCCAGCCCCAGCATTTT
CATKEGQGSQPQHF
>TRBV18|TRBJ2-5|-|TRBD1
TGTGCCAGCTCACCAAGGACAGGGGGTGAGGAGACCCAGTACTTC
CASSPRTGGEETQYF
>TRBV25-1|TRBJ2-5|-|-
TGTGCCAGCAGTGAAGTGGGGGGTACAGAGACCCAGTACTTC
CASSEVGGTETQYF
>TRBV20-1|TRBJ2-3|-|TRBD2
TGCAGTGCTAGTCCCGGACTAGCGGCTAAAAGGGATACGCAGTATTTT
CSASPGLAAKRDTQYF
>TRBV21-1|TRBJ1-6|-|-
TGTGCCATCCGAGTTGAGGTCAGCCCTACTTATAATTCACCCCTCCACTTT
CAIRVEVSPTYNSPLHF
>TRBV4-1|TRBJ1-5|-|-
TGCGCCAGCAGCCGCCAGGACGGAGAGGGGCCCCAGCATTTT
CASSRQDGEGPQHF
>TRBV9|TRBJ2-4|-|TRBD2
TGTGCCAGCAGCGTGGGGGAGGGAAACATTCAGTACTTC
CASSVGEGNIQYF
>TRBV7-2|TRBJ1-2|few|TRBD1
TGTGCCAGCAGCATTGACAGGGCAGATGGCTACACCTTC
CASSIDRADGYTF
>TRBV2|TRBJ1-4|-|-
TGTGCCAGCAGTGGCGAGTCCGGGGAACTGTTTTTT
CASSGESGELFF
>TRBV12-3/TRBV12-4|TRBJ1-1|few|-
TGTGCCAGCAGGCGGACAGAGCGGACTGAAGCTTTCTTT
CASRRTERTEAFF
>TRBV3-1/TRBV3-2|TRBJ2-1|-|TRBD1
TGTGCCAGCAGCACAAACAGGGGGCGCCCCTACAATGAGCAGTTCTTC
CASSTNRGRPYNEQFF